This passage covers 26 T cell receptor beta chains from one sample sequenced in a study of cytomegalovirus exposure and HLA in healthy donors. Sequenced by immunoSEQ multiplex PCR; TCRdb stores in-frame clones only, minus some. The repertoire holds roughly 280,000 clones, with 65% to 90% as singletons. The specimen was PBMCs. Source of these receptors: a woman younger than 30 in good health and CMV-seronegative.

This chain joins TRBV30 and TRBJ2-7, with 12 bases identical to TRBD2. Germline V CDR1 and CDR2: GTSNPN, SVGIG (reference sequence). Germline trimming cut 1 base from V and 0 bases from J; bases unmatched to any gene: 4. The CDR3 loop spans 16 amino acids. CDR3 region: CAWSAWTSGNSYEQYF. The CDR3 bases are TGTGCCTGGAGTGCCTGGACTAGCGGGAACTCCTACGAGCAGTACTTC.

A few counts support this clone. The gene calls are TRBV7-2 and TRBJ1-4, with TRBD1 as a possible D gene (5 bases). Germline CDR1 SGHTA, CDR2 FQGNSA. The CDR3 totals 15 residues. Trimming left V 5 bases short and J 8 bases short, with 18 bases between. CDR3 region: CASSQRGGREEKLFF. CDR3 coding DNA: TGTGCCAGCAGCCAGCGGGGGGGTCGAGAGGAAAAACTGTTTTTT.

This chain connects TRBV11-3 to TRBJ1-1; D is perhaps TRBD1 (5 bases). The V gene lost 6 bases and the J gene lost 3 bases, with 23 bases spanning the gap. The length of the CDR3 is 17 residues. CDR1 is SGHNT and CDR2 is YENEEA in the germline V gene. The CDR3 DNA sequence: TGTGCCAGCAGTGGGCAGGGATTTGGTAGTTTGGACACTGAAGCTTTCTTT. Amino acids: CASSGQGFGSLDTEAFF. The complete variable domain, with remaining parts taken from reference TRBV11-3 and TRBJ1-1, reads EAGVVQSPRYKIIEKKQPVAFWCNPISGHNTLYWYLQNLGQGPELLIRYENEEAVDDSQLPKDRFSAERLKGVDSTLKIQPAELGDSAVYLCASSGQGFGSLDTEAFFGQGTRLTVV.

This chain links TRBV6-5 with TRBJ2-2; 7 bases agree with TRBD1. Per germline, CDR1 MNHEY and CDR2 SVGAGI. There are 14 residues in the CDR3. V shed 4 bases and J 3 bases; nucleotides not matched to a gene: 2. Here the CDR3 reads CASSFTGDTGELFF. DNA of the CDR3: TGTGCCAGCAGTTTTACAGGGGACACCGGGGAGCTGTTTTTT.

This clone was found once. The genes are TRBV29-1 and TRBJ2-3, with 7 nucleotides matching TRBD2. The CDR3 is 14 residues long. Germline CDR1 and CDR2: SQVTM and ANQGSEA. After removal of 6 bases from V and 3 bases from J, the junction contained 9 bases not matched to a gene. For the CDR3, the DNA is TGCAGCGTGGCCCGGGGGGAAGCGACAGATACGCAGTATTTT. The encoded protein is CSVARGEATDTQYF.

This chain connects TRBV11-2 to TRBJ2-5; tentative D call: TRBD1 (5 bases). This CDR3 is built from 14 residues. V lost 3 bases and J lost 7, with 15 bases in between. Germline V gene sequence: CDR1 SGHAT, CDR2 FQNNGV. CDR3: CASSLGQGARTQYF. The CDR3 nucleotides read TGTGCCAGCAGCTTGGGTCAAGGGGCCAGGACCCAGTACTTC.

The V call is TRBV15, the J call TRBJ2-7; TRBD2 aligns across 10 bases. Per the germline V gene, CDR1 is LNHNV and CDR2 is YYDKDF (reference sequence). V shed 4 bases and J 0 bases; nucleotides not matched to a gene: 9. The CDR3 is 17 amino acids. The CDR3 sequence is CATSTGLADLYSYEQYF. The CDR3 DNA reads as TGTGCCACCAGCACCGGACTAGCGGACCTATACTCCTACGAGCAGTACTTC.

There are a few counts of this clone. This chain connects TRBV2 to TRBJ2-2; 7 bases are a match to TRBD2. This CDR3 is built from 15 residues. Germline CDR1 reads SNHLY; CDR2 reads FYNNEI. J lost 4 bases, V lost 0 bases, and 2 bases had no gene match. For the CDR3, the DNA is TGTGCCAGCAGTGAAGCGGGAGGGCTCACCGGGGAGCTGTTTTTT. This sequence encodes CASSEAGGLTGELFF.

The chain couples TRBV6-1 to TRBJ1-4; 9 bases are a match to TRBD1. Trimming cost V 7 bases and J 10 bases; bases outside gene matches: 10. Germline values: CDR1 MNHNS, CDR2 SASEGT. The CDR3 totals 14 residues. CDR3 region: CASTRDRDTGKLFF. CDR3 nucleotide sequence: TGTGCCAGCACCCGGGACAGGGATACGGGAAAACTGTTTTTT.

This sequence joins TRBV28 and TRBJ2-7; tentatively, D is TRBD1 (5 bases). V shed 6 bases and J shed 1 base, with 10 bases lying between them. The CDR3 extends over 13 amino acids. CDR1 and CDR2 from the germline V gene are MDHEN and SYDVKM. The CDR3 sequence: CASSPRASYEQYF. The CDR3 region has the DNA TGTGCCAGCAGCCCCAGGGCGTCCTACGAGCAGTACTTC.

The chain uses TRBV29-1 and TRBJ1-1; 7 bases align to TRBD1. The CDR3 loop spans 13 amino acids. Losses at the gene ends were 3 bases for V and 2 bases for J; bases not matched to a gene: 3. Germline loops: CDR1 SQVTM, CDR2 ANQGSEA. In DNA form, the CDR3 reads TGCAGCGTTGAGGACAGGATAAACACTGAAGCTTTCTTT. Protein sequence: CSVEDRINTEAFF.

The chain joins TRBV6-5 to TRBJ1-1; 7 bases line up with TRBD1. The V segment lost 6 bases and the J segment 6 bases; nucleotides outside the gene matches: 10. The CDR3 covers 14 residues. Germline V gene data show CDR1 as MNHEY and CDR2 as SVGAGI. The CDR3 coding sequence is TGTGCCAGCAGCCCAATAAGACAGGGCCCTGAAGCTTTCTTT. Its protein product is CASSPIRQGPEAFF.

The V gene is TRBV29-1, the J gene TRBJ1-4; D uncertain. The CDR3 extends over 12 amino acids. Per germline, CDR1 SQVTM and CDR2 ANQGSEA. The germline V and J ends were trimmed by 1 base and 9 bases, with 9 bases remaining between them. CDR3 DNA sequence: TGCAGCGTTGAAGGTCGGGGTAAAAAACTGTTTTTT. Its translation: CSVEGRGKKLFF.

The count of this clone is one. CDR3 amino acids: CASNTGGSGANVLTF. The CDR3 region has the DNA TGTGCCAGCAATACAGGGGGCAGTGGGGCCAACGTCCTGACTTTC. The J gene is TRBJ2-6, the V gene TRBV28; 9 bases line up with TRBD1. Germline values: CDR1 MDHEN, CDR2 SYDVKM. The CDR3 extends over 15 amino acids. V lost 7 bases, J lost 3 bases, and 4 bases stayed unmatched.

This rearrangement joins TRBV5-1 to TRBJ1-1; a possible D gene is TRBD1 (5 bases). The ends were cut back, 2 bases at V and 0 bases at J, with 11 bases in the middle. Per germline, CDR1 SGHRS and CDR2 YFSETQ. The CDR3 runs 15 residues. In DNA, the CDR3 is TGCGCCAGCAGCTTAGTCCAGGGTATGAACACTGAAGCTTTCTTT. Its protein is CASSLVQGMNTEAFF. The full variable domain, its missing parts supplied by reference TRBV5-1 and TRBJ1-1, is KAGVTQTPRYLIKTRGQQVTLSCSPISGHRSVSWYQQTPGQGLQFLFEYFSETQRNKGNFPGRFSGRQFSNSRSEMNVSTLELGDSALYLCASSLVQGMNTEAFFGQGTRLTVV.

The rearrangement links TRBV27 to TRBJ2-2; TRBD2 agrees at 8 bases. Germline assignment: CDR1 MNHEY and CDR2 SMNVEV (reference sequence). The CDR3 has 15 residues. J was trimmed by 5 bases and V by 1 base; bases with no gene match: 3. The CDR3 nucleotides read TGTGCCAGCAGTTTATGGGTAGCGGGAACCGGGGAGCTGTTTTTT. Amino acids: CASSLWVAGTGELFF.

The rearrangement uses TRBV6-6 and TRBJ2-7, with 8 nucleotides matching TRBD1. Unmatched junction bases numbered 13, after V lost 2 bases and J lost 7 bases. In germline, CDR1 is MNHNY, CDR2 SVGAGI (reference sequence). The CDR3 has 16 residues. In DNA form, the CDR3 reads TGTGCCAGCAGTTACGGGGGGACCGGGACAGGTGGAGAGCAGTACTTC. Protein product: CASSYGGTGTGGEQYF.

The V and J genes are TRBV29-1 and TRBJ1-2, with D maybe TRBD1 (5 bases). The V end was cut by 7 bases, the J end by 1 base, with 16 bases between. The CDR3 sequence is 14 residues long. The germline CDR1 and CDR2 sequences are SQVTM and ANQGSEA. The CDR3 DNA sequence: TGCAGCGCGGGAGGGCGGGGGAGTAACTATGGCTACACCTTC. Translated: CSAGGRGSNYGYTF.

The J gene is TRBJ2-3, the V gene TRBV7-2; D not certain. Germline V gives CDR1 SGHTA, CDR2 FQGNSA. CDR3 length equals 13 residues. Trimming took 2 bases from V and 6 from J, leaving 9 bases between them. This CDR3 reads CASSLSPGDTQYF. The CDR3 bases are TGTGCCAGCAGCTTAAGCCCCGGGGATACGCAGTATTTT.

The chain recombines TRBV10-2 with TRBJ1-3; weak D call: TRBD1 (6 bases). There are 14 residues in the CDR3. The V and J ends lost 6 bases and 4 bases respectively, with 13 bases between them. CDR1 WSHSY and CDR2 SAAADI come from the germline V gene. CDR3: CASSPAGAGNTIYF. The CDR3, as DNA: TGCGCCAGCAGCCCCGCAGGGGCCGGAAACACCATATATTTT.

The chain couples TRBV10-2 to TRBJ1-5; D is undetermined. Germline V gene sequence: CDR1 WSHSY, CDR2 SAAADI. CDR3 length equals 13 residues. The V and J ends lost 2 bases and 4 bases respectively, with 6 bases between them. CDR3 region: CASSEGRNQPQHF. Here the CDR3 DNA reads TGCGCCAGCAGTGAGGGGAGAAATCAGCCCCAGCATTTT.

V gene TRBV5-1 combines with J gene TRBJ2-5; D gene unclear. The CDR3 consists of 14 residues. The V end was cut by 4 bases, the J end by 3 bases, with 13 bases between. Germline CDR1 SGHRS, CDR2 YFSETQ. Here the CDR3 DNA reads TGCGCCAGCAGCCTCCCGGTAGTCGAAGAGACCCAGTACTTC. It encodes CASSLPVVEETQYF.

The table lists this clone with a few counts. The genes are TRBV9 and TRBJ2-7, with TRBD2 matching over 11 bases. This CDR3 spans 17 amino acids. V lost 6 bases to trimming and J lost 0 bases; unmatched junction nucleotides: 11. Germline assignment: CDR1 SGDLS and CDR2 YYNGEE. The CDR3 protein is CASTQPRLAGSSYEQYF. For the CDR3, the DNA is TGTGCCAGCACCCAACCCCGACTAGCGGGGAGCTCCTACGAGCAGTACTTC. The whole variable domain, remainder taken from reference TRBV9 and TRBJ2-7, is DSGVTQTPKHLITATGQRVTLRCSPRSGDLSVYWYQQSLDQGLQFLIQYYNGEERAKGNILERFSAQQFPDLHSELNLSSLELGDSALYFCASTQPRLAGSSYEQYFGPGTRLTVT.

The chain employs TRBV9 and TRBJ2-7; D call uncertain. Trimming stripped 4 bases from V and 0 bases from J, with 5 bases between. The CDR3 length is 12 residues. From germline, CDR1 is SGDLS and CDR2 YYNGEE. The CDR3 nucleotides read TGTGCCAGCAGCAAGAGCTCCTACGAGCAGTACTTC. It yields the protein CASSKSSYEQYF.

This clone was detected only once. The V call is TRBV6-1, the J call TRBJ1-6; no clear D gene. Per germline, CDR1 MNHNS and CDR2 SASEGT. Trimming removed 3 bases from V and 0 bases from J, with 9 bases in between. The CDR3 is 16 residues long. CDR3 nucleotides: TGTGCCAGCAGTGACGGTTGGAGCTCCTATAATTCACCCCTCCACTTT. Residues: CASSDGWSSYNSPLHF.

This clone was found a few times. The rearrangement links TRBV28 to TRBJ1-2, with unresolved D. The V end lost 7 bases, the J end lost 5 bases, and 17 bases lay between the germline ends. Germline loops: CDR1 MDHEN, CDR2 SYDVKM. CDR3 length equals 14 residues. This chain's CDR3 is CASTIEEELYGYTF. DNA for the CDR3: TGTGCCAGCACGATCGAAGAAGAACTATATGGCTACACCTTC.